Reported below is one T cell receptor (beta chain). The sample comes from a study of shared clonotypes between healthy human individuals. An even split of each subset's genomic DNA across several immunoSEQ plates was performed. Libraries were prepared by immunoSEQ multiplex PCR; TCRdb keeps only in-frame clonotypes and omits some of them. The sample shows 2 million to 2.5 million clones, approximately 94% of them seen only once. Per the germline V gene, CDR1 is SGHRS and CDR2 is YFSETQ. There are 15 residues in the CDR3. V was pared by 3 bases and J by 6 bases, with 9 bases of the junction left unmatched.

Sequenced: naive CD4+ T cells from PBMCs. Subset of the sample: CD45RA+ positively selected. The receptor was derived from a man between 18 and 35 years old in good health. Some clones in this sample may be carry-over from other donors' samples. The chain has TRBV5-1 and TRBJ2-1, with 7 bases lining up with TRBD1. CDR3 nucleotide sequence: TGCGCCAGCAGCTATTCTCCGGACAGGCTCAATGAGCAGTTCTTC. Its translation: CASSYSPDRLNEQFF.